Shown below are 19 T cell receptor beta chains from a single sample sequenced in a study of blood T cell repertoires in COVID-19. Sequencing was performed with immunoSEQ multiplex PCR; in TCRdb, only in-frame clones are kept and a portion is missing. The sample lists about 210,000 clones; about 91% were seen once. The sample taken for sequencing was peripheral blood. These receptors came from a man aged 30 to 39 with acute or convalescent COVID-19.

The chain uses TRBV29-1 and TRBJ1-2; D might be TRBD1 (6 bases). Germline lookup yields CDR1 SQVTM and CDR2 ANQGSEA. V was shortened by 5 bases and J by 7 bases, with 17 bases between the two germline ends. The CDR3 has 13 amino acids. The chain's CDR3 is CSVLVGAVGGYTF. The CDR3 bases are TGCAGCGTTCTAGTGGGGGCCGTAGGTGGCTACACCTTC.

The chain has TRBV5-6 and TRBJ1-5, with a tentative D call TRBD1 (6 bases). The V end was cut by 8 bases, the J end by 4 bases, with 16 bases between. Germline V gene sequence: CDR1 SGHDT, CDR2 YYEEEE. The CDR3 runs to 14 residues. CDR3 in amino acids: CASKIQGTNQPQHF. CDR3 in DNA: TGTGCCAGTAAGATACAGGGAACGAATCAGCCCCAGCATTTT.

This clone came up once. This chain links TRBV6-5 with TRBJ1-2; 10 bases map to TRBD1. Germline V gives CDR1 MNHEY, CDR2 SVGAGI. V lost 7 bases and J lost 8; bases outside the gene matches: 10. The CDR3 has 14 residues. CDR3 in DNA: TGTGCCAGCATCAATAAGGGACAGGGGCGAGGCTACACCTTC. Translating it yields CASINKGQGRGYTF.

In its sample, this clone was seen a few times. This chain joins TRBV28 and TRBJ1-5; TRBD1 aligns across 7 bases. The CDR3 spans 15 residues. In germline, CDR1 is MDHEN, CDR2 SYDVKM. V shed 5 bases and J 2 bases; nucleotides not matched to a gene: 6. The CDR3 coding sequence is TGTGCCAGCAGTCCCTCCACAGGGGGCAATCAGCCCCAGCATTTT. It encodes CASSPSTGGNQPQHF.

DNA for the CDR3: TGTGCCATCAGTGAGTCGCTGGCTGATACGCAGTATTTT. Encoded protein: CAISESLADTQYF. This chain uses TRBV10-3 with TRBJ2-3; D not certain. Trimming took 0 bases from V and 6 from J, leaving 7 bases between them. The CDR3 is 13 amino acids. The germline V gene encodes CDR1 ENHRY and CDR2 SYGVKD.

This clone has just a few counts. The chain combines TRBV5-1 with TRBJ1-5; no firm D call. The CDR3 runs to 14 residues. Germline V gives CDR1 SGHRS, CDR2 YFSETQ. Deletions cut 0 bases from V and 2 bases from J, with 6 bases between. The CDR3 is CASSLGEGNQPQHF. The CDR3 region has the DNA TGCGCCAGCAGCTTGGGTGAGGGCAATCAGCCCCAGCATTTT.

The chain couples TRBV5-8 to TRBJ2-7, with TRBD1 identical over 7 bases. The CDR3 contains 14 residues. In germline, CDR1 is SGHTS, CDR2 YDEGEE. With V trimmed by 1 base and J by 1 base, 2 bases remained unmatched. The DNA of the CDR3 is TGTGCCAGCAGCTTGCGACAGGGATCCTACGAGCAGTACTTC. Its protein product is CASSLRQGSYEQYF. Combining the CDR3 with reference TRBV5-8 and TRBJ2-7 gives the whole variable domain EAGVTQSPTHLIKTRGQQATLRCSPISGHTSVYWYQQALGLGLQFLLWYDEGEERNRGNFPPRFSGRQFPNYSSELNVNALELEDSALYLCASSLRQGSYEQYFGPGTRLTVT.

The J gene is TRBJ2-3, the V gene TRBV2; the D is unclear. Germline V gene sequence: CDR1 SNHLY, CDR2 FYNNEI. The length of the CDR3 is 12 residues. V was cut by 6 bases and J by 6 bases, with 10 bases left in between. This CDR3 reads CASRTIWDTQYF. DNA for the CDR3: TGTGCCAGCAGAACAATATGGGATACGCAGTATTTT. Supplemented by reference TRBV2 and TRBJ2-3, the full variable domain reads EPEVTQTPSHQVTQMGQEVILRCVPISNHLYFYWYRQILGQKVEFLVSFYNNEISEKSEIFDDQFSVERPDGSNFTLKIRSTKLEDSAMYFCASRTIWDTQYFGPGTRLTVL.

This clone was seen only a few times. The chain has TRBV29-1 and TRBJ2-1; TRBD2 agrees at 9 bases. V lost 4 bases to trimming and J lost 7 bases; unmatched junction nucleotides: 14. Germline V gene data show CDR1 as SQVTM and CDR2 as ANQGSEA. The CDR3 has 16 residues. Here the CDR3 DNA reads TGCAGCGTTGTCGTCTTAGCGGGAGTTGTAATGAATGAGCAGTTCTTC. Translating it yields CSVVVLAGVVMNEQFF.

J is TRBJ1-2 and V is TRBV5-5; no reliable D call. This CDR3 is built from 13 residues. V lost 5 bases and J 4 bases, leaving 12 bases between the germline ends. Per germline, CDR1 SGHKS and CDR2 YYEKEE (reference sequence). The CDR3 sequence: CASRVRIIYGYTF. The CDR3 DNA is TGTGCCAGCAGAGTGCGCATCATCTATGGCTACACCTTC.

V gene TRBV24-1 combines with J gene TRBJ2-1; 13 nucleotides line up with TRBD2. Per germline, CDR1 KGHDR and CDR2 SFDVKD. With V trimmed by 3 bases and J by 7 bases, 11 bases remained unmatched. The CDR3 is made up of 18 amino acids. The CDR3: CATSDPTRLAGGTNEQFF. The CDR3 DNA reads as TGTGCCACCAGTGATCCTACTCGACTAGCGGGAGGAACGAATGAGCAGTTCTTC.

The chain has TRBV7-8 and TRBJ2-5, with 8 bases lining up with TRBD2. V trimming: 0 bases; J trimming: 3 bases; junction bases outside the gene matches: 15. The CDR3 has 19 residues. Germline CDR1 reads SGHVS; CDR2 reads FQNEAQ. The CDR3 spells CASSLARWYSGGDKETQYF. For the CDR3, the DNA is TGTGCCAGCAGCTTAGCGAGATGGTACAGCGGGGGAGATAAAGAGACCCAGTACTTC.

The CDR3 DNA sequence: TGTGCCAGCAGTTTATTGGGGCAGATTAACTATGGCTACACCTTC. This encodes CASSLLGQINYGYTF. The genes are TRBV27 and TRBJ1-2, with a possible D match to TRBD1 (5 bases). CDR1 is MNHEY, CDR2 SMNVEV, per germline (reference sequence). This CDR3 is 15 amino acids long. Trimming cost V 1 base and J 1 base, with 10 bases left between them.

The CDR3 DNA reads as TGTGCCAGCTCACCACCGTCCGGGACTAGCGGAGATTACGAGCAGTACTTC. Translation: CASSPPSGTSGDYEQYF. The chain joins TRBV18 to TRBJ2-7; 11 bases are a match to TRBD2. The CDR3 consists of 17 residues. Per the germline V gene, CDR1 is KGHSH and CDR2 is LQKENI. With 0 bases clipped from V and 4 bases from J, the junction kept 8 bases outside the gene matches.

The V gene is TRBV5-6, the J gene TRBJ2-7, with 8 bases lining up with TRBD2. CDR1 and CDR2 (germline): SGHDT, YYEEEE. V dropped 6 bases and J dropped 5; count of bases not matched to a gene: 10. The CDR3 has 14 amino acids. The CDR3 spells CASKFQRGQDEQYF. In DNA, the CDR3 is TGTGCCAGCAAATTTCAGCGGGGGCAAGACGAGCAGTACTTC.

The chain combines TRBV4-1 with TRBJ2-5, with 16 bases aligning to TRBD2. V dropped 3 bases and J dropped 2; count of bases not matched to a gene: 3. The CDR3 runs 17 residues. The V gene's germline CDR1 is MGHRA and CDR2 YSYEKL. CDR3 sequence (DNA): TGCGCCAGCAGCCACGGGACTAGCGGGGGGGTACAAGAGACCCAGTACTTC. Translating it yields CASSHGTSGGVQETQYF.

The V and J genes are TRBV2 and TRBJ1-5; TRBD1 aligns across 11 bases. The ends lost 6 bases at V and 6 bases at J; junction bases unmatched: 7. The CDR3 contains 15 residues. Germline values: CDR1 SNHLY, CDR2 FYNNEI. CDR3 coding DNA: TGTGCCAGCAGCCGGACAGGGGGCGGAAGTCAGCCCCAGCATTTT. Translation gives CASSRTGGGSQPQHF.

The CDR3 DNA follows: TGCGCCAGCAGCCGTGACAGGGACAGCAGCTCCTACGAGCAGTACTTC. Translation: CASSRDRDSSSYEQYF. The chain joins TRBV5-1 to TRBJ2-7, with TRBD1 identical over 7 bases. V lost 4 bases to trimming and J lost 0 bases; unmatched junction nucleotides: 10. In germline, CDR1 is SGHRS, CDR2 YFSETQ. There are 16 residues in the CDR3.

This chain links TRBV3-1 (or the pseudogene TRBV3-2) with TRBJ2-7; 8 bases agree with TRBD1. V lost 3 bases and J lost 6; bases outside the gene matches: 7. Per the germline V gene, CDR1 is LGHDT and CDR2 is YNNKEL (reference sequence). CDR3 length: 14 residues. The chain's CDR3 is CASSHRTGLSEQYF. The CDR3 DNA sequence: TGTGCCAGCAGCCACCGGACAGGGCTGTCCGAGCAGTACTTC.